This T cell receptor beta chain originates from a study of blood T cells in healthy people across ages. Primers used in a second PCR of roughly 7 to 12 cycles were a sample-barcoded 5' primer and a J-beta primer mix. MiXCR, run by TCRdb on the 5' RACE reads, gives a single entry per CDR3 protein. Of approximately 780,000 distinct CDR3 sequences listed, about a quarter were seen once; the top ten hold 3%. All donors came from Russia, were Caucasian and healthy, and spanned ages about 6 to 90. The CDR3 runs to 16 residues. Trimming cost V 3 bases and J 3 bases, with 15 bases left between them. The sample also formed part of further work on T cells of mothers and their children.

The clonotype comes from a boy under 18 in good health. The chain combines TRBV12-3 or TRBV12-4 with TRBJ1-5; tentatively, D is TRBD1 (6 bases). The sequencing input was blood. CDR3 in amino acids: CASSLGGGQNNQPQHF. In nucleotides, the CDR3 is TGTGCCAGCAGTTTGGGTGGGGGCCAGAACAATCAGCCCCAGCATTTT.